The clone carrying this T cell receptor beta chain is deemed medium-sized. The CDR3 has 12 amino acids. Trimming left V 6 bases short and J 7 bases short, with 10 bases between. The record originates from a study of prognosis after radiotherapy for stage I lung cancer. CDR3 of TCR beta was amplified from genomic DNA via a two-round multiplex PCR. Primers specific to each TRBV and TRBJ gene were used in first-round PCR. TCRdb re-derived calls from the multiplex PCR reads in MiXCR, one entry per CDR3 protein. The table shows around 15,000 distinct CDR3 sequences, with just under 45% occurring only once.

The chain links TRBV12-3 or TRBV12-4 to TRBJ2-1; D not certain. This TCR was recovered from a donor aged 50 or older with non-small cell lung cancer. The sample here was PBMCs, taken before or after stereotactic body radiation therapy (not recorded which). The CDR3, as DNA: TGTGCCAGCAGCTCCCTCAGGAATGAGCAGTTCTTC. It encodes CASSSLRNEQFF.